This T cell receptor beta chain is from a study of blood T cell repertoires in COVID-19. The CDR3 loop spans 13 amino acids. V shed 4 bases, J shed 6 bases, and the junction held 3 bases outside the gene matches. Germline V gene data show CDR1 as MRHNA and CDR2 as SNTAGT. Data came from immunoSEQ multiplex PCR; TCRdb stores just in-frame clones and leaves some out. The repertoire includes nearly 90,000 clones, around 90% of them detected once, and 11% sits in the top ten. The V call is TRBV6-4, the J call TRBJ2-7; 10 nucleotides match TRBD2. Sequencing was done on a sample of peripheral blood. The sequence was obtained from a man older than 75 with acute or convalescent COVID-19. CDR3 amino acids: CASSVQRGGEQYF. The CDR3 region has the DNA TGTGCCAGCAGTGTCCAGCGGGGGGGCGAGCAGTACTTC.